This section outlines one TCR beta chain sequence together with its context. The source of the sample is a study of blood T cell repertoires in COVID-19. Sequencing used immunoSEQ multiplex PCR; TCRdb keeps in-frame clones, though not all of them. The sample includes around 250,000 clones, more than 75% seen only once; the top ten take around 8.8%. The CDR3 totals 13 residues. V was clipped by 1 base and J by 10 bases; unmatched bases: 3. The germline V gene has CDR1 LNHNV and CDR2 YYDKDF (reference sequence). The sequenced material came from peripheral blood. The origin of this receptor is a man aged 35-49 years with active or convalescent COVID-19. The chain carries TRBV15 and TRBJ2-1; 8 nucleotides match TRBD1. CDR3 protein: CATSRGTGLEQFF. DNA of the CDR3: TGTGCCACCAGCAGAGGGACAGGGTTGGAGCAGTTCTTC.